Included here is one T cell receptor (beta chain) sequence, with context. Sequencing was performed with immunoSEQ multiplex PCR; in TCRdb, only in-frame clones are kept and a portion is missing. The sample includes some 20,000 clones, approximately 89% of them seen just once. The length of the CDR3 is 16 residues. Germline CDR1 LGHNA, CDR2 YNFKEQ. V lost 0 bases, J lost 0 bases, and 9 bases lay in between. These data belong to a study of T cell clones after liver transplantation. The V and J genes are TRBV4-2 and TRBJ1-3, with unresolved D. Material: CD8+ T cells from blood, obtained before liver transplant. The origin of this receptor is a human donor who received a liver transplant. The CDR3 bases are TGTGCCAGCAGCCAAGATTACAGTCTCTCTGGAAACACCATATATTTT. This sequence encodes CASSQDYSLSGNTIYF.